These T cell receptor beta chains were read from a single sample in a study of T-cell memory formation after mild COVID-19. TCRdb recomputed calls from the 5' RACE reads with MiXCR, one row per CDR3 protein. Of about 320,000 distinct CDR3 sequences detected, 13% to 15% appear once; the ten largest clones hold 21%. Sequenced material: PBMCs or a T cell subset sorted from them (not recorded which). The receptors stem from a man aged 18 to 30 who had mild COVID-19 (a few samples of this study predate the infection). Cell type and time point are not known. Each CDR3 is given with its conserved first and last residue. Fields, in order: J gene, D gene, V gene, clone size, CDR3 protein, CDR3 DNA. D genes are given only for firm matches. Clone size, where shown, is once, few, many, or a class for clones that have expanded.

TRBJ2-3 TRBD1 TRBV15 many CATTRDRHYTDTQYF TGTGCCACCACCCGGGACAGGCACTACACAGATACGCAGTATTTT
TRBJ2-7 TRBD2 TRBV9 - CASSVELAGPYEQYF TGTGCCAGCAGCGTAGAACTAGCGGGGCCTTACGAGCAGTACTTC
TRBJ2-2 - TRBV20-1 few CSARGGVVSTGELFF TGCAGTGCTAGAGGAGGGGTCGTGAGCACCGGGGAGCTGTTTTTT
TRBJ2-2 - TRBV18 few CASSPSADANTGELFF TGTGCCAGCTCACCATCGGCAGACGCGAACACCGGGGAGCTGTTTTTT
TRBJ2-2 - TRBV11-3 few CASSLRTTTGELFF TGTGCCAGCAGCTTAAGGACGACCACCGGGGAGCTGTTTTTT
TRBJ2-6 TRBD1 TRBV20-1 - CSARAGGGANVLTF TGCAGTGCTAGGGCAGGGGGTGGGGCCAACGTCCTGACTTTC
TRBJ2-5 - TRBV2 few CASSEVGWAETQYF TGTGCCAGCAGTGAAGTCGGCTGGGCAGAGACCCAGTACTTC
TRBJ2-5 - TRBV9 - CASSVGSGRAETQYF TGTGCCAGCAGCGTAGGGTCGGGTCGGGCAGAGACCCAGTACTTC
TRBJ2-1 - TRBV24-1 many CATSDPRRRADNEQFF TGTGCCACCAGTGACCCCCGGAGGAGGGCTGACAATGAGCAGTTCTTC
TRBJ2-3 - TRBV2 - CASSGHLRADTQYF TGTGCCAGCAGTGGACACTTGAGGGCAGATACGCAGTATTTT
TRBJ1-1 - TRBV29-1 - CSVAGENTEAFF TGCAGCGTTGCGGGCGAGAACACTGAAGCTTTCTTT
TRBJ1-2 - TRBV5-1 - CASDAGQGSYGYTF TGCGCCAGCGACGCCGGGCAGGGATCCTATGGCTACACCTTC
TRBJ1-1 TRBD1 TRBV10-3 - CAIRDRQGTAEAFF TGTGCCATCAGGGACAGGCAGGGGACAGCTGAAGCTTTCTTT
TRBJ2-1 - TRBV7-6 few CASSLAGVSSYNEQFF TGTGCCAGCAGCTTAGCAGGGGTGAGCTCCTACAATGAGCAGTTCTTC
TRBJ2-1 - TRBV7-9 - CASSFGVPSVEQFF TGTGCCAGCAGCTTCGGGGTCCCCTCGGTAGAGCAGTTCTTC
TRBJ2-3 TRBD1 TRBV7-9 many CASTGQGATDTQYF TGTGCCAGCACCGGACAGGGAGCCACAGATACGCAGTATTTT
TRBJ1-5 - TRBV6-2/TRBV6-3 - CASRLRRGGQPQHF TGTGCCAGCAGACTCCGACGTGGCGGTCAGCCCCAGCATTTT
TRBJ2-7 - TRBV7-2 - CASKPRDNSYEQYF TGTGCCAGCAAACCCAGGGACAACTCCTACGAGCAGTACTTC
TRBJ2-7 - TRBV4-3 few CASSQSRNYRSEQYF TGCGCCAGCAGCCAATCGAGGAATTATCGGTCCGAGCAGTACTTC
TRBJ1-2 TRBD1 TRBV7-9 many CASSSTSLDDRVEYGYTF TGTGCCAGCAGCTCAACCTCTTTGGATGACAGGGTAGAATATGGCTACACCTTC
TRBJ1-5 - TRBV20-1 few CSAADGYNQPQHF TGCAGTGCTGCGGACGGATACAATCAGCCCCAGCATTTT
TRBJ2-3 - TRBV29-1 - CSVEERGQSDTQYF TGCAGCGTTGAAGAAAGGGGCCAGTCAGATACGCAGTATTTT
TRBJ2-2 - TRBV5-4 few CASSPIGAGAQNTGELFF TGTGCCAGCAGTCCGATCGGGGCGGGGGCCCAAAACACCGGGGAGCTGTTTTTT
TRBJ2-2 - TRBV11-2 few CASSADFLLAGELFF TGTGCCAGCAGCGCCGACTTCCTATTGGCCGGGGAGCTGTTTTTT
TRBJ2-5 - TRBV9 few CASSVAWGETQYF TGTGCCAGCAGCGTAGCTTGGGGGGAGACCCAGTACTTC
TRBJ2-5 - TRBV11-3 few CASSMGGAQETQYF TGTGCCAGCAGTATGGGCGGGGCCCAAGAGACCCAGTACTTC
TRBJ1-2 TRBD1 TRBV7-9 - CASSRGQGASYGYTF TGTGCCAGCAGCCGCGGACAGGGGGCGAGTTATGGCTACACCTTC
TRBJ2-2 - TRBV9 - CASSVSGANTGELFF TGTGCCAGCAGCGTTAGCGGCGCGAACACCGGGGAGCTGTTTTTT
TRBJ1-2 TRBD1 TRBV7-8 many CASTRDSPNYGYTF TGTGCCAGCACCCGGGACAGTCCTAACTATGGCTACACCTTC
TRBJ2-1 TRBD2 TRBV4-2 - CASSHNGRAPNESNEQFF TGTGCCAGCAGCCACAACGGGAGGGCTCCCAATGAGAGCAATGAGCAGTTCTTC
TRBJ2-2 - TRBV11-2 few CASSRNRYTGELFF TGTGCCAGCAGCCGCAACAGATACACCGGGGAGCTGTTTTTT
TRBJ2-4 - TRBV12-3/TRBV12-4 few CASSSRLVLAKNIQYF TGTGCCAGCAGTTCGAGACTGGTACTAGCCAAAAACATTCAGTACTTC
TRBJ1-1 - TRBV29-1 - CSVGGVSNTEAFF TGCAGCGTAGGAGGGGTGAGCAACACTGAAGCTTTCTTT
TRBJ2-2 - TRBV19 many CASTWVSLPNTGELFF TGTGCCAGTACCTGGGTATCGCTCCCGAACACCGGGGAGCTGTTTTTT
TRBJ1-4 TRBD1 TRBV6-5 many CASSWDRGLANEKLFF TGTGCCAGCAGTTGGGACAGGGGGCTGGCTAATGAAAAACTGTTTTTT
TRBJ2-7 - TRBV6-5 few CASSYSGGGTYEQYF TGTGCCAGCAGTTACTCCGGAGGGGGCACCTACGAGCAGTACTTC
TRBJ2-1 - TRBV18 - CASSPAVGYNNEQFF TGTGCCAGCTCCCCCGCCGTCGGATACAACAATGAGCAGTTCTTC
TRBJ1-1 - TRBV7-9 few CASSLVGHTEAFF TGTGCCAGCAGCTTAGTAGGACACACTGAAGCTTTCTTT